This T cell receptor (beta chain) appears in the sequencing data of a study of radiation and T cells in renal cell carcinoma. General study results and limits: In blood, top tumor clones expanded by 2 weeks, shrinking by 4.

Trimming removed 4 bases from V and 4 bases from J, with 13 bases in between. Germline loops: CDR1 SGHTA, CDR2 FQGNSA. CDR3 length: 14 residues. Sample time point: baseline pretreatment blood. The treatment is: 15 Gy SBRT to primary tumor, nephrectomy 4 weeks later. Clear cell pathology was present in this patient's renal cell carcinoma. Points on this clone: Its antigen is as yet unknown.

Profiled with immunoSEQ multiplex PCR; TCRdb holds only in-frame clones, not every one. The sample carries some 150,000 clones, less than 85% recorded once. Sequences were derived from blood, sampled from a patient whose treatment included radiotherapy and nephrectomy. The source is a woman aged 45-59 years with renal cell carcinoma. The chain carries TRBV7-2 and TRBJ1-1, with TRBD1 as a possible D gene (5 bases). The CDR3 DNA sequence: TGTGCCAGCAGCTCCGACAGACCAATCACTGAAGCTTTCTTT. This sequence encodes CASSSDRPITEAFF.